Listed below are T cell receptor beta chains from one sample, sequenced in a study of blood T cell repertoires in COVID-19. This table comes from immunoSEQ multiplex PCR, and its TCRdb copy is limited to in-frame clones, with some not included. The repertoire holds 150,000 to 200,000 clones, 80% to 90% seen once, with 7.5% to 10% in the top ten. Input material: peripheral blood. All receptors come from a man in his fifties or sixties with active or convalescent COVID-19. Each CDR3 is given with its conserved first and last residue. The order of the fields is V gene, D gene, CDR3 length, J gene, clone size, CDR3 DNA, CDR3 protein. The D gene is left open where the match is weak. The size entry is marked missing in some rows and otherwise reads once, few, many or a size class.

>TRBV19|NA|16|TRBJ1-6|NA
TGTGCCAGTAATGGAGGGAACGGGGTATTTAATTCACCCCTCCACTTT
CASNGGNGVFNSPLHF
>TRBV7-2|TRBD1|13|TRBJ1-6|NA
TGTGCCAGCAGCCAGGGGGCTGGTTCACCCCTCCACTTT
CASSQGAGSPLHF
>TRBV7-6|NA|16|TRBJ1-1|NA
TGTGCCAGCAGCTTAGACCCAGTAAGTTATGGCACTGAAGCTTTCTTT
CASSLDPVSYGTEAFF
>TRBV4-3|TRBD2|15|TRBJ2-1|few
TGCGCCAGCAGCCTTCTAGCGGGGGCCCGGGATGAGCAGTTCTTC
CASSLLAGARDEQFF
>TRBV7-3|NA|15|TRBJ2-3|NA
TGTGCCAGCAGCTTAACAACTGCTAGCACAGATACGCAGTATTTT
CASSLTTASTDTQYF
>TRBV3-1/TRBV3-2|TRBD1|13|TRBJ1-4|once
TGTGCCAGCAGCCAAGTCAGGGGGGAAAAACTGTTTTTT
CASSQVRGEKLFF
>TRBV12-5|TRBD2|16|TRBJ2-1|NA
TGTGCTAGTGGGACTAGCGGGTCGAGCTCCTACAATGAGCAGTTCTTC
CASGTSGSSSYNEQFF
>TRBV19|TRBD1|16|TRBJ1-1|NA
TGTGCCAGTAGGAAACCGGGACAGATTATGAACACTGAAGCTTTCTTT
CASRKPGQIMNTEAFF
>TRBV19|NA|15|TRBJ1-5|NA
TGTGCCAGTGTCGGTAGGAGGGAGAACGGTCAGCCCCAGCATTTT
CASVGRRENGQPQHF
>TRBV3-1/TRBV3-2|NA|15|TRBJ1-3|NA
TGTGCCAGCAGCCCCGAAGGGGTCTCTGGAAACACCATATATTTT
CASSPEGVSGNTIYF
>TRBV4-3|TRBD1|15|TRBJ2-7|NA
TGCGCCAGCAGCCAAGCCGGGACAGAGGCCTACGAGCAGTACTTC
CASSQAGTEAYEQYF
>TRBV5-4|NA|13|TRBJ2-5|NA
TGTGCCAGCGGAATGGGCTATCAAGAGACCCAGTACTTC
CASGMGYQETQYF
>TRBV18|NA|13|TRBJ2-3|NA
TGTGCCAGCTCACCGGGAGGTTGGGATACGCAGTATTTT
CASSPGGWDTQYF
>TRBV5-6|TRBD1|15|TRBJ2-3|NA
TGTGCCAGCAGCATGGACAGGGTGGTCTATGATACGCAGTATTTT
CASSMDRVVYDTQYF
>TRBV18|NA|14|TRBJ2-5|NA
TGTGCCAGCTCACGTGGGCACTCGAAGGAGACCCAGTACTTC
CASSRGHSKETQYF
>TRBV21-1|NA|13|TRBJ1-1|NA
TGTGCCAGCGCCCGGTACGGGGGAAGTGGCGCTTTCTTT
CASARYGGSGAFF
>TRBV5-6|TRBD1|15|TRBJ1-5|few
TGTGCCAGCAGCTTTGGGACAGGGGGTAATCAGCCCCAGCATTTT
CASSFGTGGNQPQHF
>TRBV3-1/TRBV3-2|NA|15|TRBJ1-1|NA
TGTGCCAGCAGCCAAGTCCTATATAGGGGGACTGAAGCTTTCTTT
CASSQVLYRGTEAFF
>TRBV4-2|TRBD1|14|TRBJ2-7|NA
TGTGCCAGCAGCCATCTGGGGGACAGTTACGAGCAGTACTTC
CASSHLGDSYEQYF
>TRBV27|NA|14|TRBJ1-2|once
TGTGCCAGCAGTTTACGGGGAGAGACTTTAAGCTACACCTTC
CASSLRGETLSYTF
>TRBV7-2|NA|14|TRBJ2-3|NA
TGTGCCAGCAGCTTAGACAGCCTCACAGATACGCAGTATTTT
CASSLDSLTDTQYF
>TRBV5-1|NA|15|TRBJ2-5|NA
TGCGCCAGCAGCTTGGCCACAGGGTCTAGAGAGACCCAGTACTTC
CASSLATGSRETQYF
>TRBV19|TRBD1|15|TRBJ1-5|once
TGTGCCAGCCAAAAGCGGACAGGGGGCAATCAGCCCCAGCATTTT
CASQKRTGGNQPQHF
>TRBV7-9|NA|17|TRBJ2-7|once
TGTGCCAGCAGCTTAGTCGGGGGGCAGGGAGTAGGCTACGAGCAGTACTTC
CASSLVGGQGVGYEQYF
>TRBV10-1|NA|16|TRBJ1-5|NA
TGCGCCAGCAGTGAGTCAGGAGGGCATGGCAATCAGCCCCAGCATTTT
CASSESGGHGNQPQHF
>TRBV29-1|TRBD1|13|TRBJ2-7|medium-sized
TGCAGCGCAGGACAGGGTGGATCGTTCGAGCAGTACTTC
CSAGQGGSFEQYF
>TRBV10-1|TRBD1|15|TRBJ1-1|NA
TGCGCCAGCTCACCCGGGACAGGGTACGATATAAGAGCTTTCTTT
CASSPGTGYDIRAFF
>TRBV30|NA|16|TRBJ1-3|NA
TGTGCCTGGAGCCAAACAGGGACGGGATTTGGAAACACCATATATTTT
CAWSQTGTGFGNTIYF
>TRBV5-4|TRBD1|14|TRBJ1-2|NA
TGTGCCAGCAGCTTGGACGGACAGGGAGACGGCTACACCTTC
CASSLDGQGDGYTF
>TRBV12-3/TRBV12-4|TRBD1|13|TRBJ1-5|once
TGTGCCAGCAGAAAGACAGGGGTTCAGCCCCAGCATTTT
CASRKTGVQPQHF
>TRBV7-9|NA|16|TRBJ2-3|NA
TGTGCCAGCAGCTTAGGACTGGGACACGCTACAGATACGCAGTATTTT
CASSLGLGHATDTQYF
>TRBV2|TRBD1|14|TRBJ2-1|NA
TGTGCCAGCGGCCGGGACAGGGGTAACAATGAGCAGTTCTTC
CASGRDRGNNEQFF
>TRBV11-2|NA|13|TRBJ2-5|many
TGTGCCAGCAGCCCCGGGACTCGGGAGACCCAGTACTTC
CASSPGTRETQYF
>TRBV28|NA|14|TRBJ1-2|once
TGTGCCAGCAGTTCCCCGGGACACCCTGCTGGCTACACCTTC
CASSSPGHPAGYTF
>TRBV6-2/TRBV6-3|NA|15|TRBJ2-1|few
TGTGCCAGCAGTTACACTAGCCGTAACTACAATGAGCAGTTCTTC
CASSYTSRNYNEQFF
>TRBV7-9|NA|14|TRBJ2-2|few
TGTGCCAGCAGCTCCCCGTCGAACACCGGGGAGCTGTTTTTT
CASSSPSNTGELFF
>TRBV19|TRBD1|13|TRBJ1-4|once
TGTGCCAGTAGTATGGCAGGGGGTGAAAAACTGTTTTTT
CASSMAGGEKLFF
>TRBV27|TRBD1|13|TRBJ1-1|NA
TGTGCCAGCACCAATCAGGGGGCCACTGAAGCTTTCTTT
CASTNQGATEAFF
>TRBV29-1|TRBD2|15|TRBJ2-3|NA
TGCAGCGCCACCGGACTAGCGGAGACTATGAATACGCAGTATTTT
CSATGLAETMNTQYF
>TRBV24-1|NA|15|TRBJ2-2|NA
TGTGCCACCAGTGATCAAAGGGAGTACACCGGGGAGCTGTTTTTT
CATSDQREYTGELFF
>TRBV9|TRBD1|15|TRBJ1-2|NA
TGTGCCAGCAGCGTAGGGACAGGGAATTTGCGAGGCTACACCTTC
CASSVGTGNLRGYTF